This TCR beta chain emerged from a study of control samples from healthy donors and cancer patients. By share, this clone counts as medium-sized. The CDR3 extends over 13 amino acids. Trimming pared 8 bases from V and 2 bases from J, leaving 13 bases between. CDR1 and CDR2 (germline): ENHRY, SYGVKD. Produced via immunoSEQ multiplex PCR; TCRdb's table is partial and in-frame only. Counted here are 95,000 to 100,000 clones, roughly 89% occurring once; the ten biggest clones make up over 6.5%. This receptor was obtained from a man aged 30 to 45 in good health. Input material: blood. The chain is built from TRBV10-3 and TRBJ2-7; D is unresolved. The CDR3 here is CAIRGFGTYEQYF. Here the CDR3 DNA reads TGTGCCATCCGAGGTTTCGGTACCTACGAGCAGTACTTC.